Shown below are 28 T cell receptor beta chains from a single sample sequenced in a study of T-cell memory formation after mild COVID-19. Each CDR3 protein is one row after TCRdb ran MiXCR on the 5' RACE reads. The table records 140,000 to 150,000 distinct CDR3 sequences, roughly a quarter of them present only once. The specimen was PBMCs or a T cell subset sorted from them (not recorded which). The receptors were sampled from an adult woman who had mild COVID-19 (a few samples of this study predate the infection). Cell type and time point are not known.

Here the CDR3 DNA reads TGTGCCAGCAGTTGGCCCACGAACGATGAGCAGTTCTTC. Encoded protein: CASSWPTNDEQFF. The V and J genes are TRBV12-3 or TRBV12-4 and TRBJ2-1; D is ambiguous. The CDR3 runs 13 residues. V lost 4 bases to trimming and J lost 8 bases, with 12 bases between them.

This chain connects TRBV12-3 or TRBV12-4 to TRBJ1-2; D perhaps matches TRBD1 (6 bases). V lost 0 bases and J 3 bases, leaving 23 bases between the germline ends. CDR3 length: 19 amino acids. The CDR3 loop reads CASSLARGGLRLRDYGYTF. DNA of the CDR3: TGTGCCAGCAGTTTAGCCCGAGGGGGGCTCCGCCTTCGGGACTATGGCTACACCTTC.

The sample holds a few counts of this clonotype. Here the CDR3 reads CASSLEGSKETQYF. CDR3 DNA: TGTGCCAGCAGTTTAGAGGGGTCTAAAGAGACCCAGTACTTC. The chain is built from TRBV12-3 or TRBV12-4 and TRBJ2-5, with D perhaps matching TRBD1 (5 bases). CDR3 size: 14 residues. Trimming removed 1 base at V and 3 bases at J, with 9 bases between.

For the CDR3, the DNA is TGTGCCAGCAGCCAACCGAGGGATACGCAGTATTTT. Its protein is CASSQPRDTQYF. The J gene is TRBJ2-3, the V gene TRBV3-1; D gene unclear. Looked up from germline, CDR1 is LGHDT and CDR2 is YNNKEL (reference sequence). Deletions cut 2 bases from V and 6 bases from J, with 6 bases between. The length of the CDR3 is 12 residues.

There are a few counts of this clonotype. The gene calls are TRBV28 and TRBJ2-7; D perhaps matches TRBD2 (6 bases). The CDR3 length is 16 residues. V gave up 6 bases and J gave up 7 bases, with 25 bases separating them. Germline V gene data show CDR1 as MDHEN and CDR2 as SYDVKM. The CDR3 region has the DNA TGTGCCAGCAGCGAAATGGGTGGTCAGGCGGGGTATGAGCAGTACTTC. Its protein product is CASSEMGGQAGYEQYF.

V usage is TRBV19 and J usage is TRBJ1-1; D is unclear. Trimming pared 4 bases from V and 10 bases from J, leaving 7 bases between. In germline, CDR1 is LNHDA, CDR2 SQIVND (reference sequence). The CDR3 extends over 10 amino acids. The CDR3 bases are TGTGCCAGTAGTACCCCGCCAGCTTTCTTT. Translating it yields CASSTPPAFF. The variable domain in full, completed from reference TRBV19 and TRBJ1-1, reads DGGITQSPKYLFRKEGQNVTLSCEQNLNHDAMYWYRQDPGQGLRLIYYSQIVNDFQKGDIAEGYSVSREKKESFPLTVTSAQKNPTAFYLCASSTPPAFFGQGTRLTVV.

This chain joins TRBV29-1 and TRBJ2-1; TRBD2 agrees at 10 bases. This CDR3 contains 15 residues. Losses at the gene ends were 5 bases for V and 9 bases for J; bases not matched to a gene: 13. The germline V gene encodes CDR1 SQVTM and CDR2 ANQGSEA. The CDR3 loop reads CSVTSGTSAGSEQFF. Written as DNA, the CDR3 is TGCAGCGTTACCTCCGGGACTAGCGCCGGCAGTGAGCAGTTCTTC.

This clonotype has more than one count but fewer than ten. The chain is built from TRBV28 and TRBJ2-2; 9 positions agree with TRBD2. V was pared by 9 bases and J by 1 base, with 12 bases of the junction left unmatched. From germline, CDR1 is MDHEN and CDR2 SYDVKM. The CDR3 contains 17 residues. The CDR3 region has the DNA TGTGCCAGTGAAGCGGGAGGAGTTTATTTGAACACCGGGGAGCTGTTTTTT. This sequence encodes CASEAGGVYLNTGELFF.

In its sample, this clonotype was seen a few times. The CDR3: CSAPGVSNTEAFF. The CDR3, as DNA: TGCAGTGCCCCCGGGGTCTCGAACACTGAAGCTTTCTTT. This chain links TRBV20-1 with TRBJ1-1; D remains unclear. Trimming removed 6 bases at V and 1 base at J, with 12 bases between. The CDR3 runs to 13 residues. Germline loops: CDR1 DFQATT, CDR2 SNEGSKA (reference sequence).

The chain couples TRBV7-9 to TRBJ1-3, with D possibly being TRBD1 (6 bases). V lost 5 bases and J 2 bases, leaving 10 bases between the germline ends. In germline, CDR1 is SEHNR, CDR2 FQNEAQ (reference sequence). This CDR3 has 14 residues. CDR3 coding DNA: TGTGCCAGCAGCCTACAGGGAGCTGGAAACACCATATATTTT. Its translation is CASSLQGAGNTIYF.

This clonotype has just a few counts. The CDR3 coding sequence is TGTGCCAGCAGCTTTAGCGGGAGGGCCTTTGCGGGAGTGACAGATACGCAGTATTTT. It translates to CASSFSGRAFAGVTDTQYF. The J gene is TRBJ2-3, the V gene TRBV11-2, with 11 positions matching TRBD2. Looked up from germline, CDR1 is SGHAT and CDR2 is FQNNGV. The CDR3 spans 19 residues. The trim removed 3 bases at V and 3 bases at J, leaving 14 bases unmatched.

This sequence joins TRBV5-1 and TRBJ2-5, with TRBD1 as a possible D gene (7 bases). The CDR3 contains 15 residues. Trimming left V 0 bases short and J 4 bases short, with 13 bases between. CDR1 SGHRS and CDR2 YFSETQ come from the germline V gene. CDR3 sequence (DNA): TGCGCCAGCAGCTTGGAGGGGGCGCGGGGAGAGACCCAGTACTTC. Its protein is CASSLEGARGETQYF.

In this sample, this clonotype turned up a few times. The J gene is TRBJ2-5, the V gene TRBV7-9; 8 bases line up with TRBD2. V lost 5 bases to trimming and J lost 1 base; unmatched junction nucleotides: 6. CDR1 and CDR2 (germline): SEHNR, FQNEAQ (reference sequence). The CDR3 runs 15 residues. In nucleotides, the CDR3 is TGTGCCAGCAGCCAACGGGGGGGAACCCAAGAGACCCAGTACTTC. This translates into CASSQRGGTQETQYF.

As for this clonotype: The junction departs from germline at one end; a sequencing error may be responsible. The V call is TRBV15, the J call TRBJ1-1; 9 positions agree with TRBD1. The CDR3 sequence is 17 residues long. Germline V gene sequence: CDR1 LNHNV, CDR2 YYDKDF (reference sequence). The CDR3 DNA follows: TGTGCCACCAGCGGAGAAGGACAGGGGCCCCCGGAGGGTGAAGCTTTCTTT. This gives the protein CATSGEGQGPPEGEAFF.

The chain employs TRBV2 and TRBJ2-7, with D possibly called TRBD1 or TRBD2 (5 bases each). Per germline, CDR1 SNHLY and CDR2 FYNNEI. Trimming took off 10 bases at V and 1 base at J, with 11 bases between the two ends. The CDR3 is made up of 12 amino acids. The CDR3 nucleotides read TGTGCCACGGGGCTAGCTTCCTACGAGCAGTACTTC. Protein sequence: CATGLASYEQYF.

The chain recombines TRBV5-6 with TRBJ2-7; D is unclear. Trimming shortened V by 7 bases and J by 2 bases, and 10 bases separated the two germline ends. CDR1 and CDR2 (germline): SGHDT, YYEEEE. The CDR3 consists of 12 residues. In nucleotides, the CDR3 is TGTGCCAGCCACGACCTCGCCTACGAGCAGTACTTC. The encoded protein is CASHDLAYEQYF.

The chain is built from TRBV29-1 and TRBJ2-3, with D possibly being TRBD1 (7 bases). The CDR3 covers 18 residues. V lost 2 bases and J lost 1, with 22 bases in between. The germline V gene has CDR1 SQVTM and CDR2 ANQGSEA. DNA for the CDR3: TGCAGCGTTGAAAGGGGGGACAGCCCAATTTCCGGCACAGATACGCAGTATTTT. Translated: CSVERGDSPISGTDTQYF.

On this clonotype: The junction departs from germline at one end; a sequencing error may be responsible. The gene calls are TRBV3-1 and TRBJ2-1; the D is unclear. The germline V gene has CDR1 LGHDT and CDR2 YNNKEL (reference sequence). This CDR3 contains 12 residues. The CDR3: CAGSQDGYEQFF. In nucleotides, the CDR3 is TGTGCCGGCAGCCAAGATGGCTATGAGCAGTTCTTC.

CDR3 residues: CASTQWEQQDTEAFF. CDR3 in DNA: TGTGCCAGCACCCAATGGGAGCAGCAAGACACTGAAGCTTTCTTT. The chain is built from TRBV7-6 and TRBJ1-1; unclear D gene. The germline V and J ends were trimmed by 7 bases and 3 bases, with 18 bases remaining between them. The germline CDR1 and CDR2 sequences are SGHVS and FNYEAQ. The CDR3 totals 15 residues.

The sample holds a few counts of this clonotype. The chain combines TRBV5-1 with TRBJ2-3, with D unclear. V dropped 2 bases and J dropped 4 bases, with 8 bases sitting between them. Germline CDR1 SGHRS, CDR2 YFSETQ. There are 13 residues in the CDR3. This CDR3 reads CASSLVTSDTQYF. CDR3 nucleotide sequence: TGCGCCAGCAGCTTAGTTACGTCAGATACGCAGTATTTT.

The chain uses TRBV29-1 and TRBJ2-7, with 7 bases fitting TRBD2. V lost 3 bases, J lost 6 bases, and 5 bases stayed unmatched. Germline V CDR1 and CDR2: SQVTM, ANQGSEA. The CDR3 covers 12 residues. This CDR3 is CSVDWGGIEQYF. For the CDR3, the DNA is TGCAGCGTTGATTGGGGAGGGATCGAGCAGTACTTC.

The chain couples TRBV7-9 to TRBJ2-3; no clear D. The CDR3 is made up of 16 amino acids. V lost 3 bases, J lost 2 bases, and 15 bases lay in between. The V gene's germline CDR1 is SEHNR and CDR2 FQNEAQ (reference sequence). This CDR3 is CASSLKPRTPTDTQYF. CDR3 DNA sequence: TGTGCCAGCAGCTTGAAGCCCCGGACCCCCACAGATACGCAGTATTTT.

As DNA, the CDR3 is TGTGCCAGCAGCTTAGGGGAGGGCGTTGAGCAGTTCTTC. Translating gives CASSLGEGVEQFF. The V and J genes are TRBV7-6 and TRBJ2-1; TRBD2 matches 7 bases. This CDR3 comprises 13 residues. Germline V gene data show CDR1 as SGHVS and CDR2 as FNYEAQ. Losses at the gene ends were 1 base for V and 9 bases for J; bases not matched to a gene: 3. The full variable domain, completed using reference TRBV7-6 and TRBJ2-1, is GAGVSQSPRYKVTKRGQDVALRCDPISGHVSLYWYRQALGQGPEFLTYFNYEAQQDKSGLPNDRFSAERPEGSISTLTIQRTEQRDSAMYRCASSLGEGVEQFFGPGTRLTVL.

This sequence joins TRBV6-5 and TRBJ1-6, with D tentatively TRBD1 (6 bases). This CDR3 region has 15 residues. CDR1 and CDR2 from the germline V gene are MNHEY and SVGAGI. The V end lost 6 bases, the J end lost 6 bases, and 15 bases lay between the germline ends. CDR3 nucleotides: TGTGCCAGCAGACCTGCCGGGACACTTAATTCACCCCTCCACTTT. Its translation: CASRPAGTLNSPLHF.

The chain employs TRBV11-1 and TRBJ2-1; no clear D. V was trimmed by 4 bases and J by 5 bases, leaving 6 bases between them. Per germline, CDR1 SGHAT and CDR2 FQDESV (reference sequence). CDR3 size: 12 residues. The CDR3 DNA is TGTGCCAGCAGCTCGGAGAACAATGAGCAGTTCTTC. It is translated as CASSSENNEQFF.

The V gene is TRBV6-6, the J gene TRBJ2-7; D is uncertain. Per the germline V gene, CDR1 is MNHNY and CDR2 is SVGAGI (reference sequence). The CDR3 spans 14 residues. Trimming pared 2 bases from V and 6 bases from J, leaving 14 bases between. CDR3 sequence reads: CASSYDSQFREQYF. The CDR3 coding sequence is TGTGCCAGCAGTTACGATAGTCAGTTTCGCGAGCAGTACTTC.

In its sample, this clonotype was seen a few times. CDR3 nucleotide sequence: TGTGCCAGCAGCTGGGGGACAGGGGGCTCTAATGAAAAACTGTTTTTT. It yields the protein CASSWGTGGSNEKLFF. The chain couples TRBV9 to TRBJ1-4, with 12 bases fitting TRBD1. Germline V CDR1 and CDR2: SGDLS, YYNGEE. V shed 4 bases and J 3 bases; nucleotides not matched to a gene: 4. CDR3 length: 16 residues.

V usage is TRBV5-1 and J usage is TRBJ1-2; the D is unclear. Trimming took off 4 bases at V and 6 bases at J, with 19 bases between the two ends. CDR3 length: 15 amino acids. The germline CDR1 and CDR2 sequences are SGHRS and YFSETQ. CDR3 in DNA: TGCGCCAGCAGCGTTGGCCAGAATTCAGCAGATGGCTACACCTTC. As protein: CASSVGQNSADGYTF.